This TCR beta chain was documented in a study of sequential checkpoint blockade in melanoma. Across the whole study: Arm A got nivolumab then ipilimumab; arm B the reverse, 1:1. Maintenance nivolumab came after either treatment sequence.

This CDR3 spans 19 amino acids. V was pared by 4 bases and J by 0 bases, with 19 bases between. From germline, CDR1 is LNHDA and CDR2 SQIVND (reference sequence). Some clones are missing from TCRdb's copy, which holds only in-frame ones; the method was immunoSEQ multiplex PCR. The sample holds roughly 30,000 clones, 83% seen once. Indicated treatment: randomized to nivolumab then ipilimumab (arm A) or the reverse (arm B). The source material was CD8+ T cells sorted from blood (inferred from file names), sampled from a patient given nivolumab and ipilimumab in sequence. The chain combines TRBV19 with TRBJ2-6, with a possible D match to TRBD1 (6 bases). This receptor was obtained from a human donor with melanoma. In DNA form, the CDR3 reads TGTGCCAGTAGTACACCACCCACAGGGACAAGCTCTGGGGCCAACGTCCTGACTTTC. Encoded protein: CASSTPPTGTSSGANVLTF.